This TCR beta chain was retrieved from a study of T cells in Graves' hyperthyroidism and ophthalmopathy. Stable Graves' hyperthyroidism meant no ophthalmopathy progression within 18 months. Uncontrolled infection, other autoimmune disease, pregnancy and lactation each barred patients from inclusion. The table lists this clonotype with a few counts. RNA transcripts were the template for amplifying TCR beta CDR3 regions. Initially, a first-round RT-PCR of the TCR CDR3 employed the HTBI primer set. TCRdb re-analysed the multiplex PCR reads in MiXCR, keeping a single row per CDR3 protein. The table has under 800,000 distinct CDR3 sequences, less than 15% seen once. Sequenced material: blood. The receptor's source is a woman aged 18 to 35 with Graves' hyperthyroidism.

The DNA for the CDR3 is TGTGCCAGCAGTCCCCTGGCACGGGGAAAAGAAAAACTGTTTTTT. Protein sequence: CASSPLARGKEKLFF. The chain employs TRBV6-1 and TRBJ1-4; the D is unclear. Trimming shortened V by 5 bases and J by 8 bases, and 18 bases separated the two germline ends. Germline V gene data show CDR1 as MNHNS and CDR2 as SASEGT. This CDR3 has 15 amino acids.